Described below is a single TCR beta chain sequence and its context. The antigen is unknown. This sample is drawn from a study of cytomegalovirus exposure and HLA in healthy donors. Study-level points and caveats: Some V segments could not be told apart, so they were left out, TRBV6-2 and TRBV6-3 among them. At a 0.05 false discovery rate, a later analysis found 16,951 TCR beta sequences to be associated with HLA alleles.

Trimming at V came to 3 bases and at J to 3 bases, leaving 5 bases not matched to a gene. From germline, CDR1 is LGHNA and CDR2 YNFKEQ. The CDR3 runs to 15 residues. The PCR had 60 Vbeta and 13 Jbeta primers. Repertoires were generated with immunoSEQ multiplex PCR, while TCRdb's copy carries only in-frame clones and drops some. The data hold over 150,000 clones, with around 68% observed a single time. The sample was PBMCs. The V and J genes are TRBV4-2 and TRBJ1-2, with 9 nucleotides matching TRBD1. This TCR was recovered from a man between 45 and 60 years old in good health and CMV-seronegative. CDR3 nucleotide sequence: TGTGCCAGCAGCCAGGTACGGGACAGGGACTATGGCTACACCTTC. As protein: CASSQVRDRDYGYTF.